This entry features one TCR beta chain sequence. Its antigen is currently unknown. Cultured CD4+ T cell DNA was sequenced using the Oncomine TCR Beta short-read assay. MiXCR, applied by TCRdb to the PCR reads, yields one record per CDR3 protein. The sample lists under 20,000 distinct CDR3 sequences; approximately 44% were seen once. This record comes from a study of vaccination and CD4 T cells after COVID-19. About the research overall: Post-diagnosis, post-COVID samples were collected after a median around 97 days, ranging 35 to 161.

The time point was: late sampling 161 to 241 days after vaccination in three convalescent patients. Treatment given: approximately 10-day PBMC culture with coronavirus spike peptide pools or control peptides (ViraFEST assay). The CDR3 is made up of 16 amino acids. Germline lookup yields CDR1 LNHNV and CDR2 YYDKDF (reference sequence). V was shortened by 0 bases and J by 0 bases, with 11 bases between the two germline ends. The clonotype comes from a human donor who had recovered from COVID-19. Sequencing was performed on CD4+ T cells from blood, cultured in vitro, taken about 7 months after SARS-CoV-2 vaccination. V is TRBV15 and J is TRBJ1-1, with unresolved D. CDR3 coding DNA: TGTGCCACCAGCAGAGATCTAGGCAGGTTGAACACTGAAGCTTTCTTT. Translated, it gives CATSRDLGRLNTEAFF. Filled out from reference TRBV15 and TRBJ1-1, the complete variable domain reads DAMVIQNPRYQVTQFGKPVTLSCSQTLNHNVMYWYQQKSSQAPKLLFHYYDKDFNNEADTPDNFQSRRPNTSFCFLDIRSPGLGDTAMYLCATSRDLGRLNTEAFFGQGTRLTVV.